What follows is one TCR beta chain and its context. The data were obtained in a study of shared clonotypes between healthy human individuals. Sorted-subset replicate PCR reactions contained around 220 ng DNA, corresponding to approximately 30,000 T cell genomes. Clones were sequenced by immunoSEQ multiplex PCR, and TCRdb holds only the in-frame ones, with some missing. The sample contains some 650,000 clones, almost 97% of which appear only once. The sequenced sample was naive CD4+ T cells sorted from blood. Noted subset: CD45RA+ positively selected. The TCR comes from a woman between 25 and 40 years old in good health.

The CDR3 bases are TGTGCCAGCTCACCGGGACAGGTGGGCTGGCAGTACTTC. Translation: CASSPGQVGWQYF. The gene calls are TRBV18 and TRBJ2-7; 8 positions agree with TRBD1. From germline, CDR1 is KGHSH and CDR2 LQKENI. The length of the CDR3 is 13 residues. V shed 3 bases, J shed 9 bases, and the junction held 7 bases outside the gene matches.